Listed below are T cell receptor beta chains from one sample, sequenced in a study of cytomegalovirus exposure and HLA in healthy donors. Produced via immunoSEQ multiplex PCR; TCRdb's table is partial and in-frame only. Of around 300,000 clones in the sample, roughly 86% were seen once. Sequenced sample: PBMCs. These receptors were taken from a man aged 25-45 years in good health and CMV-seronegative. Both conserved end residues are part of each CDR3. A D gene is named only where the DNA matches it firmly. The size of a clone is reported for some rows only, either as once, few or many, or as a class for expanded clones.

>.|TRBV11-2|TRBJ2-3|TRBD2
CASSFGRGGLKDTQYF
TGTGCCAGCAGCTTCGGGCGGGGGGGCCTAAAGGATACGCAGTATTTT
>.|TRBV7-9|TRBJ1-4|TRBD1
CASSVGTGGEKLFF
TGTGCCAGCAGCGTCGGGACAGGGGGTGAAAAACTGTTTTTT
>.|TRBV6-1|TRBJ1-3|.
CASSEQGMANTIYF
TGTGCCAGCAGTGAGCAGGGTATGGCTAACACCATATATTTT
>.|TRBV18|TRBJ1-3|.
CASSEQSSTGNTIYF
TGTGCCAGCTCGGAGCAGTCAAGTACTGGAAACACCATATATTTT
>.|TRBV18|TRBJ1-2|.
CASSQMTGAYGYTF
TGTGCCAGCTCACAAATGACAGGCGCCTATGGCTACACCTTC
>.|TRBV7-2|TRBJ2-7|.
CASSRQPYEQYF
TGTGCCAGCAGCCGACAACCTTACGAGCAGTACTTC
>once|TRBV18|TRBJ1-1|.
CASSPFPGMNTEAFF
TGTGCCAGCTCACCTTTCCCGGGGATGAACACTGAAGCTTTCTTT
>.|TRBV7-2|TRBJ2-7|TRBD2
CASSPGLAGGYEQYF
TGTGCCAGCAGCCCGGGACTAGCGGGGGGTTACGAGCAGTACTTC
>once|TRBV6-5|TRBJ2-2|TRBD1
CASSWGQGAGELFF
TGTGCCAGCAGTTGGGGACAGGGAGCCGGGGAGCTGTTTTTT
>.|TRBV5-6|TRBJ2-7|TRBD1
CASSLVGGVFGEQYF
TGTGCCAGCAGCTTGGTAGGGGGCGTATTCGGAGAGCAGTACTTC
>.|TRBV2|TRBJ2-4|.
CASRPYLTKNIQYF
TGTGCCAGCAGACCCTATCTAACCAAAAACATTCAGTACTTC
>few|TRBV18|TRBJ1-2|TRBD1
CASSPDWDREFPVSGYTF
TGTGCCAGCTCACCCGACTGGGACAGGGAGTTCCCAGTCTCCGGCTACACCTTC
>few|TRBV15|TRBJ1-6|.
CATSREGLLDSPLHF
TGTGCCACCAGCAGAGAGGGACTGCTTGATTCACCCCTCCACTTT
>.|TRBV7-9|TRBJ2-5|.
CASSLTVETQYF
TGTGCCAGCAGCTTAACGGTAGAGACCCAGTACTTC
>.|TRBV5-1|TRBJ2-3|.
CASSLGYVVTSTDTQYF
TGCGCCAGCAGCTTGGGATATGTGGTGACTAGCACAGATACGCAGTATTTT
>once|TRBV6-1|TRBJ1-5|.
CASQTVSNQPQHF
TGTGCCAGCCAAACGGTCAGCAATCAGCCCCAGCATTTT
>once|TRBV4-3|TRBJ2-7|TRBD1
CASSQDPGQGFEQYF
TGCGCCAGCAGCCAAGATCCCGGACAGGGGTTCGAGCAGTACTTC
>.|TRBV6-1|TRBJ1-1|.
CASSEALRGGRIKEAFF
TGTGCCAGCAGTGAAGCGCTTCGGGGGGGGCGCATAAAGGAAGCTTTCTTT
>.|TRBV6-5|TRBJ1-6|.
CASSLGTPHDSPLHF
TGTGCCAGCAGCCTCGGGACACCCCATGATTCACCCCTCCACTTT
>.|TRBV5-5|TRBJ2-5|TRBD2
CASSVTSGLAGTQYF
TGTGCCAGCAGCGTGACTAGCGGCCTTGCAGGGACCCAGTACTTC
>.|TRBV6-5|TRBJ1-1|.
CASMDSLISEAFF
TGTGCCAGCATGGACAGCCTCATATCTGAAGCTTTCTTT
>.|TRBV11-2|TRBJ1-2|TRBD1
CASSLTGIGGYTF
TGTGCCAGCAGCTTGACAGGGATTGGAGGCTACACCTTC
>.|TRBV28|TRBJ2-7|.
CASSLPVTAYEQYF
TGTGCCAGCAGTTTACCGGTGACAGCATACGAGCAGTACTTC
>.|TRBV5-1|TRBJ2-1|.
CASSLEGGLYNEQFF
TGCGCCAGCAGCTTGGAAGGCGGCCTCTACAATGAGCAGTTCTTC
>.|TRBV5-4|TRBJ1-3|.
CASSSPGSGNTIYF
TGTGCCAGCAGCTCCCCCGGCTCTGGAAACACCATATATTTT
>.|TRBV27|TRBJ2-1|TRBD2
CASSLLSSGDNEQFF
TGTGCCAGCAGTTTATTATCTAGCGGGGACAATGAGCAGTTCTTC
>.|TRBV7-2|TRBJ2-3|TRBD2
CASSLGTSGGAADTQYF
TGTGCCAGCAGCTTGGGGACTAGCGGGGGGGCGGCAGATACGCAGTATTTT
>once|TRBV12-5|TRBJ2-2|TRBD1
CASHPPGQGAGELFF
TGTGCTAGTCACCCGCCGGGACAGGGGGCCGGGGAGCTGTTTTTT
>.|TRBV6-1|TRBJ2-7|TRBD1
CASSELGGQGIYEQYF
TGTGCCAGCAGTGAATTGGGAGGACAGGGGATCTACGAGCAGTACTTC
>.|TRBV4-1|TRBJ2-3|.
CASSQDALARGLGDTQYF
TGCGCCAGCAGCCAAGATGCCCTTGCGCGGGGGCTTGGTGATACGCAGTATTTT
>.|TRBV7-2|TRBJ1-4|.
CASSLSGATNEKLFF
TGTGCCAGCAGCTTATCAGGGGCAACTAATGAAAAACTGTTTTTT
>.|TRBV2|TRBJ1-2|.
CASMVRQPNYGYTF
TGTGCCAGCATGGTACGACAACCAAACTATGGCTACACCTTC
>once|TRBV6-1|TRBJ2-5|.
CASSEITSGPRETQYF
TGTGCCAGCAGTGAAATAACGAGCGGCCCCCGGGAGACCCAGTACTTC
>.|TRBV4-3|TRBJ1-2|.
CASSQVSSGNYGYTF
TGCGCCAGCAGCCAAGTTTCTTCAGGGAACTATGGCTACACCTTC
>.|TRBV6-4|TRBJ2-3|.
CASSTRRGSTDTQYF
TGTGCCAGCAGTACTCGAAGGGGTAGCACAGATACGCAGTATTTT
>once|TRBV5-8|TRBJ1-5|.
CASSFWQSFGSQHF
TGTGCCAGCAGCTTTTGGCAGAGTTTCGGGTCCCAGCATTTT
>few|TRBV11-2|TRBJ1-2|.
CASSLDPRGYGYTF
TGTGCCAGCAGCTTAGATCCCAGAGGCTATGGCTACACCTTC
>.|TRBV11-2|TRBJ2-1|TRBD2
CASSKLLAGGIYNEQFF
TGTGCCAGCAGCAAACTACTAGCGGGGGGGATCTACAATGAGCAGTTCTTC
>.|TRBV11-3|TRBJ2-7|TRBD1
CASSLGPSGQGSYEQYF
TGTGCCAGCAGCTTAGGGCCCTCGGGACAGGGCTCCTACGAGCAGTACTTC
>few|TRBV5-4|TRBJ2-5|.
CASSSGHPGLVYQETQYF
TGTGCCAGCAGCTCCGGACACCCAGGATTAGTGTACCAAGAGACCCAGTACTTC
>.|TRBV5-4|TRBJ2-7|TRBD2
CASSRGGTYEQYF
TGTGCCAGCAGCCGCGGGGGTACCTACGAGCAGTACTTC
>once|TRBV4-3|TRBJ1-4|TRBD1
CASSQSGSGTANEKLFF
TGCGCCAGCAGCCAGTCGGGAAGTGGGACAGCTAATGAAAAACTGTTTTTT
>.|TRBV7-8|TRBJ1-5|.
CASGSPGYGQPQHF
TGTGCCAGCGGCTCCCCGGGATACGGTCAGCCCCAGCATTTT
>few|TRBV7-9|TRBJ2-1|.
CASSPGDNEQFF
TGTGCCAGCAGCCCAGGGGACAATGAGCAGTTCTTC
>.|TRBV6-6|TRBJ2-1|TRBD1
CASSTKPGQGGDEQFF
TGTGCCAGCAGTACGAAACCGGGACAGGGGGGAGATGAGCAGTTCTTC